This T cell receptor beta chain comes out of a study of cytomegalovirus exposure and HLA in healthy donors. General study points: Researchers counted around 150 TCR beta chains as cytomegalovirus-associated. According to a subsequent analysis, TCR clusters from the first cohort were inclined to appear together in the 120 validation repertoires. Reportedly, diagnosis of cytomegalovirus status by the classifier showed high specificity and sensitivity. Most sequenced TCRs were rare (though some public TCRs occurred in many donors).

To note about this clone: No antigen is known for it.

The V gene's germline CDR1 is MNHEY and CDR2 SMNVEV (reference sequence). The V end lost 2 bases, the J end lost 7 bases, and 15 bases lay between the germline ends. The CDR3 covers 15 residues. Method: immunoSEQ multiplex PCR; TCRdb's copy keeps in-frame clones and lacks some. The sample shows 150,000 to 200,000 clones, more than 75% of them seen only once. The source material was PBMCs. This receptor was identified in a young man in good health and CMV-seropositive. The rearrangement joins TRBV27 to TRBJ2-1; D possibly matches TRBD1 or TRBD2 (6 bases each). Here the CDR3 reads CASSLGTGTLNEQFF. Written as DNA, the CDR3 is TGTGCCAGCAGTTTAGGGACTGGGACATTGAATGAGCAGTTCTTC.